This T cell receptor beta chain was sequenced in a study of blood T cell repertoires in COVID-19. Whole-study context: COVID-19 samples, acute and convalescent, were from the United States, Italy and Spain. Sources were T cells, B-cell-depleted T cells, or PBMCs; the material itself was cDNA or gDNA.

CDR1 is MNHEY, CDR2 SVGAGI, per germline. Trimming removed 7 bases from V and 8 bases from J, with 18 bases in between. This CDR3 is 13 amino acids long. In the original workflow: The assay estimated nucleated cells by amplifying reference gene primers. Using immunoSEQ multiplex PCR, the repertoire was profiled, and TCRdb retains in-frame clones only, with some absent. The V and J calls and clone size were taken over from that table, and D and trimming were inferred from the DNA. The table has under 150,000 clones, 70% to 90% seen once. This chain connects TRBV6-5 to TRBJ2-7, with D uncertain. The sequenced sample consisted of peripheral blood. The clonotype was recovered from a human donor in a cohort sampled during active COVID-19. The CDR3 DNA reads TGTGCCAGCAACCGTGGGCCAGACGCTCAGCAGTACTTC. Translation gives CASNRGPDAQQYF.